This T cell receptor (beta chain) was identified during a study of PD-1 blockade in classical Hodgkin lymphoma. Method: immunoSEQ multiplex PCR; TCRdb's copy keeps in-frame clones and lacks some. Of 57,000 or so clones listed, about 85% are singletons. Findings and limits, study-wide: By C4D1 there was a significant rise in CD4+ TCR diversity but not in CD8+ TCR diversity.

Sample time point: cycle 4 day 1 (C4D1), after around six weeks of nivolumab. All patients experienced relapse after autologous stem cell transplantation, and brentuximab vedotin exposure was variable. Worth noting for this clone: Its antigen remains unidentified.

The CDR3 length is 15 residues. Germline trimming cut 5 bases from V and 6 bases from J; bases unmatched to any gene: 8. Per germline, CDR1 SEHNR and CDR2 FQNEAQ (reference sequence). This TCR came from a human donor with classical Hodgkin lymphoma. Specimen: peripheral blood mononuclear cells (PBMCs), collected before the fourth cycle of nivolumab. J is TRBJ1-4 and V is TRBV7-9; TRBD1 matches at 8 bases. For the CDR3, the DNA is TGTGCCAGCAGCGCGTGGGCAGGGGGCGATGAAAAACTGTTTTTT. This translates into CASSAWAGGDEKLFF.